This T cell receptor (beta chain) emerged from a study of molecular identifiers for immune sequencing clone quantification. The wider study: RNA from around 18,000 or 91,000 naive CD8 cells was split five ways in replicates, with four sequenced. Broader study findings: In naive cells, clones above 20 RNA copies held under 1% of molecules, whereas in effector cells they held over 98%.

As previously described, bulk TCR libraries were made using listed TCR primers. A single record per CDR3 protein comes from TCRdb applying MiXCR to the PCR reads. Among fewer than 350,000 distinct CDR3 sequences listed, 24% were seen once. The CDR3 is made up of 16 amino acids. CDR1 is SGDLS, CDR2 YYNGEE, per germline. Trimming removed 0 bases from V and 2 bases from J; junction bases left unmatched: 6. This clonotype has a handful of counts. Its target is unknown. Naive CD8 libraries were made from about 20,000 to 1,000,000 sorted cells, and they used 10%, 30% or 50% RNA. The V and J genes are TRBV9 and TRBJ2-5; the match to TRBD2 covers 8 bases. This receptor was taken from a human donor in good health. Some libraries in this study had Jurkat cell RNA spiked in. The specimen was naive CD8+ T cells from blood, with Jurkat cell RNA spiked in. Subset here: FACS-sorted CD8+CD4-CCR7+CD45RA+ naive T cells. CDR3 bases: TGTGCCAGCAGCGTAGGCGGCGGGGGGTCTCAAGAGACCCAGTACTTC. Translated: CASSVGGGGSQETQYF. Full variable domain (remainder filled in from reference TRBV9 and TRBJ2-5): DSGVTQTPKHLITATGQRVTLRCSPRSGDLSVYWYQQSLDQGLQFLIQYYNGEERAKGNILERFSAQQFPDLHSELNLSSLELGDSALYFCASSVGGGGSQETQYFGPGTRLLVL.